The clone carrying this T cell receptor (beta chain) was seen more than once but under ten times. Its antigen is undetermined. V shed 4 bases, J shed 6 bases, and the junction held 5 bases outside the gene matches. Germline V gives CDR1 MNHEY, CDR2 SVGEGT. This CDR3 has 14 amino acids. TCRdb analysed the RT-PCR reads with MiXCR anew, one entry per CDR3 protein. Of 450,000 to 550,000 distinct CDR3 sequences listed, roughly 25% are singletons. This sample is drawn from a study of response to subunit inactivated influenza vaccine. Whole-study results and caveats: It was the authors' suggestion that each seasonal influenza vaccination recruits few new T cells.

The source was CD4+ T cells sorted from PBMCs, collected roughly 5 days after vaccination. This clonotype was sampled from a man aged 50-59 years who received an inactivated influenza vaccine. V gene TRBV6-2 or TRBV6-3 combines with J gene TRBJ2-5; 10 positions match TRBD2. CDR3 loop: CASSLSGGAKTQYF. DNA for the CDR3: TGTGCCAGCAGTTTAAGCGGGGGGGCAAAGACCCAGTACTTC.